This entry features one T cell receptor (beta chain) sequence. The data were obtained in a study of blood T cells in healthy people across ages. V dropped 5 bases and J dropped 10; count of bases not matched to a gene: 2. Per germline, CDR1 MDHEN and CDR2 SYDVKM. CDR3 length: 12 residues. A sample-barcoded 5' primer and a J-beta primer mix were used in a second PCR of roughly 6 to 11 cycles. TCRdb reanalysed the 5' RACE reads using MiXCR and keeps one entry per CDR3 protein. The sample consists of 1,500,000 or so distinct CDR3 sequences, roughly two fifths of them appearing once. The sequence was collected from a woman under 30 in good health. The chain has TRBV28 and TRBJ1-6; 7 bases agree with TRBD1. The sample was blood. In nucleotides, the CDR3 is TGTGCCAGCAGTGGGACAGACTCACCCCTCCACTTT. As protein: CASSGTDSPLHF.